What follows are 19 T cell receptor beta chains derived from one specimen sequenced in a study of blood T cell repertoires in COVID-19 (dated by TCRdb to 2020 to 2022). The method was the immunoSEQ multiplex PCR assay. In its TCRdb copy, this immuneACCESS table keeps in-frame sequences only and misses some clones. Where compared with another copy, unresolved V genes explain less than half of these, and the others have no known cause. Within this sample are about 170,000 clones, with approximately 89% of them counted one time only. The biggest ten clones account for around 3.5% of the sample. Sequencing was carried out using peripheral blood. Receptors originate from a man in his 70s with acute or convalescent COVID-19.

The V gene is TRBV6-5, the J gene TRBJ1-1; possible D gene TRBD1, 6 bases. Trimming left V 5 bases short and J 1 base short, with 14 bases between. From germline, CDR1 is MNHEY and CDR2 SVGAGI. The CDR3 runs to 15 residues. CDR3 nucleotide sequence: TGTGCCAGCAGTAAACGTCAAGGGGGGAACACTGAAGCTTTCTTT. It yields the protein CASSKRQGGNTEAFF.

This clone was detected only a few times. The chain recombines TRBV7-2 with TRBJ1-2; D not certain. The germline gives CDR1 SGHTA, CDR2 FQGNSA. The CDR3 sequence is 15 residues long. The V end lost 0 bases, the J end lost 3 bases, and 11 bases lay between the germline ends. CDR3 nucleotides: TGTGCCAGCAGCTTAGCCCTCCGCGCGGACTATGGCTACACCTTC. This gives the protein CASSLALRADYGYTF.

V and J are TRBV25-1 and TRBJ1-6; possibly TRBD1 for D (5 bases). Germline V lookup: CDR1 MGHDK, CDR2 SYGVNS. The ends were cut back, 8 bases at V and 8 bases at J, with 13 bases in the middle. The CDR3 spans 13 residues. As DNA, the CDR3 is TGTGCCAGCGGGAGGGGTTTTTATTCACCCCTCCACTTT. Protein sequence: CASGRGFYSPLHF.

The chain recombines TRBV9 with TRBJ1-1; the D gene is possibly TRBD1 (5 bases). The CDR3 covers 14 residues. Trimming removed 4 bases from V and 4 bases from J, with 14 bases in between. Germline-derived CDR1 and CDR2 are SGDLS and YYNGEE. CDR3 DNA sequence: TGTGCCAGCAGCTCGACGTCCGGGGGCACTGAAGCTTTCTTT. Its translation: CASSSTSGGTEAFF.

The J gene is TRBJ2-3, the V gene TRBV7-8, with 13 positions matching TRBD2. V lost 0 bases to trimming and J lost 6 bases; unmatched junction nucleotides: 9. The CDR3 runs to 18 residues. CDR1 SGHVS and CDR2 FQNEAQ come from the germline V gene. This CDR3 reads CASSLARLAGGPSDTQYF. The CDR3, as DNA: TGTGCCAGCAGCTTAGCACGACTAGCGGGAGGCCCGTCGGATACGCAGTATTTT.

The rearrangement uses TRBV3-1 (or the pseudogene TRBV3-2) and TRBJ1-1, with TRBD1 matching over 9 bases. CDR3 length: 14 residues. CDR1 and CDR2 (germline): LGHDT, YNNKEL (reference sequence). Germline trimming cut 4 bases from V and 8 bases from J; bases unmatched to any gene: 8. The CDR3 region has the DNA TGTGCCAGCAGCCCAATCGGGACAGGGCTAGAAGCTTTCTTT. Its translation: CASSPIGTGLEAFF.

The chain carries TRBV6-5 and TRBJ2-7; 11 bases match TRBD1. V lost 10 bases, J lost 7 bases, and 12 bases stayed unmatched. Germline V gene lookup returns CDR1 MNHEY and CDR2 SVGAGI. The CDR3 runs to 14 residues. The CDR3 here is CAIGHGQGAREQYF. The CDR3 nucleotides are TGTGCCATTGGGCACGGACAGGGGGCAAGGGAGCAGTACTTC.

The chain recombines TRBV6-2 or TRBV6-3 with TRBJ1-5; 9 bases are a match to TRBD1. This CDR3 contains 20 residues. The V segment lost 1 base and the J segment 1 base; nucleotides outside the gene matches: 14. CDR1 MNHEY and CDR2 SVGEGT come from the germline V gene. Here the CDR3 reads CASSYLLLSRTGESNQPQHF. The CDR3, as DNA: TGTGCCAGCAGTTACTTACTCCTATCTAGGACAGGGGAAAGCAATCAGCCCCAGCATTTT.

This clone was picked up a small number of times. The V gene is TRBV5-1, the J gene TRBJ2-5; 8 bases line up with TRBD2. CDR3 length equals 14 residues. Per germline, CDR1 SGHRS and CDR2 YFSETQ. Unmatched junction bases numbered 7, after V lost 4 bases and J lost 5 bases. The CDR3 DNA sequence: TGCGCCAGCAGCCCGGGGGGGCCTGGGGAGACCCAGTACTTC. Amino acid sequence: CASSPGGPGETQYF.

The rearrangement links TRBV19 to TRBJ2-7; TRBD2 matches 13 bases. The V segment lost 9 bases and the J segment 2 bases; nucleotides outside the gene matches: 1. The CDR3 totals 13 residues. From germline, CDR1 is LNHDA and CDR2 SQIVND (reference sequence). In DNA form, the CDR3 reads TGTGCCAGGGGGACTAGCGGGACCTACGAGCAGTACTTC. It specifies CARGTSGTYEQYF.

This clone was found once. The V gene is TRBV28, the J gene TRBJ2-7, with 7 bases aligning to TRBD1. Germline-derived CDR1 and CDR2 are MDHEN and SYDVKM. Trimming took 7 bases from V and 0 from J; bases not matched to a gene: 9. The CDR3 spans 15 residues. Here the CDR3 reads CASTSAGTASYEQYF. The CDR3 region has the DNA TGTGCCAGCACCTCCGCCGGGACAGCCTCCTACGAGCAGTACTTC.

This chain uses TRBV19 with TRBJ1-5; no definite D call. Germline V gene data show CDR1 as LNHDA and CDR2 as SQIVND (reference sequence). This CDR3 comprises 15 residues. Trimming pared 3 bases from V and 0 bases from J, leaving 9 bases between. CDR3 nucleotide sequence: TGTGCCAGTAGTATTTACAGCTATAGCAATCAGCCCCAGCATTTT. It is translated as CASSIYSYSNQPQHF.

The chain is built from TRBV18 and TRBJ2-7; D remains unclear. V was clipped by 1 base and J by 0 bases, with 10 bases between them. The germline V gene encodes CDR1 KGHSH and CDR2 LQKENI. The CDR3 totals 15 residues. CDR3 region: CASSPQRSSSYEQYF. The CDR3 DNA sequence: TGTGCCAGCTCACCACAGCGCAGCAGCTCCTACGAGCAGTACTTC.

The chain joins TRBV20-1 to TRBJ1-6; perhaps TRBD1 as D (5 bases). This CDR3 region has 12 residues. V was cut by 3 bases and J by 15 bases, with 15 bases left in between. CDR1 and CDR2 from the germline V gene are DFQATT and SNEGSKA (reference sequence). CDR3: CSASADTQSLHF. The CDR3 DNA reads TGCAGTGCTAGTGCGGACACCCAAAGCCTCCACTTT.

The V gene is TRBV24-1, the J gene TRBJ2-5; a possible D gene is TRBD1 (6 bases). The germline CDR1 and CDR2 sequences are KGHDR and SFDVKD. Trimming took off 3 bases at V and 4 bases at J, with 11 bases between the two ends. The CDR3 is made up of 14 amino acids. The CDR3 DNA is TGTGCCACCAGTGATGGGGGCAGTCTAGAGACCCAGTACTTC. It translates to CATSDGGSLETQYF.

This clone turned up a few times. V gene TRBV2 combines with J gene TRBJ1-1; D uncertain. The V end was cut by 6 bases, the J end by 3 bases, with 11 bases between. Germline loops: CDR1 SNHLY, CDR2 FYNNEI. The CDR3 length is 13 residues. The CDR3 coding sequence is TGTGCCAGCAGAGATAACCTAGACACTGAAGCTTTCTTT. As protein: CASRDNLDTEAFF.

The chain recombines TRBV27 with TRBJ2-7; 7 bases align to TRBD1. The CDR3 is 16 residues long. The germline V gene has CDR1 MNHEY and CDR2 SMNVEV (reference sequence). The junction had 17 bases not matched to a gene; V was cut back by 9 bases and J by 3 bases. The CDR3 DNA is TGTGCCAGTTCTGGCCACCGACAGGGCGTCCACTACGAGCAGTACTTC. Translating gives CASSGHRQGVHYEQYF.

The J gene is TRBJ2-7, the V gene TRBV19; D gene ambiguous. V was pared by 3 bases and J by 3 bases, with 6 bases between. This CDR3 is built from 12 residues. CDR1 LNHDA and CDR2 SQIVND come from the germline V gene (reference sequence). The CDR3 loop reads CASSISSYEQYF. The CDR3, as DNA: TGTGCCAGTAGTATCTCCAGCTACGAGCAGTACTTC.

The J gene is TRBJ2-1, the V gene TRBV7-2, with 9 nucleotides matching TRBD2. Per germline, CDR1 SGHTA and CDR2 FQGNSA. The J segment lost 7 bases and the V segment lost 5 bases, leaving 9 bases of the junction unmatched. The CDR3 totals 15 residues. The CDR3 bases are TGTGCCAGCAGCCCCTTAGCGGGAGTTGAAAATGAGCAGTTCTTC. It yields the protein CASSPLAGVENEQFF.